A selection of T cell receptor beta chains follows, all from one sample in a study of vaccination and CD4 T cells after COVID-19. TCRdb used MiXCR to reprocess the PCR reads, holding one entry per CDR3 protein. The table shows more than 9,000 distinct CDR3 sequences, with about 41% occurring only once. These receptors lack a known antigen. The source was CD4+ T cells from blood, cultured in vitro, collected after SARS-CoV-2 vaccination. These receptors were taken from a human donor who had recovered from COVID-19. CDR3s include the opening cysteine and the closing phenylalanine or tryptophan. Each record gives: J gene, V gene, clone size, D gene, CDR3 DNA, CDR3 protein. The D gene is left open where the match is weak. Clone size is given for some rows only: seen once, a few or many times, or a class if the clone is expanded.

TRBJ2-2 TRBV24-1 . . TGTGCCACCAGTGATTTGACCCGGACCTCGAACACCGGGGAGCTGTTTTTT CATSDLTRTSNTGELFF
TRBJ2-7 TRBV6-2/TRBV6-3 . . TGTGCCAGCAGTTACCGGGAAGGGCTAACCTACGAGCAGTACTTC CASSYREGLTYEQYF
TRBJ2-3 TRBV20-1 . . TGCAGTGCTCCGGCCCCAGTTGTAGATACGCAGTATTTT CSAPAPVVDTQYF
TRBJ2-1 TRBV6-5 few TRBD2 TGTGCCAGCAGTTCCTCTGGGACTAGCGGGTGGTTCTCCTACAATGAGCAGTTCTTC CASSSSGTSGWFSYNEQFF
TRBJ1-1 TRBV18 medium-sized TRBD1 TGTGCCAGCTCACCCGACAGGGCTGGCACTGAAGCTTTCTTT CASSPDRAGTEAFF
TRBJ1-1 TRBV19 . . TGTGCCAGTAGGCGGGACGCGCAGAACACTGAAGCTTTCTTT CASRRDAQNTEAFF
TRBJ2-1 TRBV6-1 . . TGTGCCAGCACCTCAAAGGTGGCGGATTCCTACAATGAGCAGTTCTTC CASTSKVADSYNEQFF
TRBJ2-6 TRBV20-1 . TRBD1 TGCAGTGCCCCTCCTCCGGGACAGGGGGCTTATGGGGCCAACGTCCTGACTTTC CSAPPPGQGAYGANVLTF
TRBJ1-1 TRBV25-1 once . TGTGCCAGCAAGTTTTCGAGGCTAGGTCGAACTGAAGCTTTCTTT CASKFSRLGRTEAFF
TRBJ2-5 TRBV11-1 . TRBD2 TGTGCCAGCAGCGGGCTAGCGGAACCGGGGGAGACCCAGTACTTC CASSGLAEPGETQYF
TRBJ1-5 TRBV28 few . TGTGCCAGCAGTTTAACTGGGGCGCGCAATCAGCCCCAGCATTTT CASSLTGARNQPQHF
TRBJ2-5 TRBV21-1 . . TGTGCCAGCAGCAAAGGGTCGGCTAGCGGGAGGGAAGAGACCCAGTACTTC CASSKGSASGREETQYF
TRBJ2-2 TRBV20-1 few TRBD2 TGCAGTGCCTCTCCGGGACTAGCGGGACGCACCGGGGAGCTGTTTTTT CSASPGLAGRTGELFF
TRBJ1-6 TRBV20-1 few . TGCAGTGCTAGCAGGGCGAGAAATTCACCCCTCCACTTT CSASRARNSPLHF
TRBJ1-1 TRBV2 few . TGTGCCAGCAGTGATTGGCTTCTGGGGGCTGAAGCTTTCTTT CASSDWLLGAEAFF
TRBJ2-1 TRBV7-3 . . TGTGCCAGCAGCAAAGACGGGGAGCAGTTCTTC CASSKDGEQFF
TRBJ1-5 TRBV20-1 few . TGCAGTGCTAGTAGGTCAGGTCAGCCCCAGCATTTT CSASRSGQPQHF
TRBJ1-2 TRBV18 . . TGTGCCAGCTCACCATCCGGGAGGGTTACGAGCTACACCTTC CASSPSGRVTSYTF
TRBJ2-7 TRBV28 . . TGTGCCAGCAGTCAGACGGTTCGACCTCCCTACGAGCAGTACTTC CASSQTVRPPYEQYF
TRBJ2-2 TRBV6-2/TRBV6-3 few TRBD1 TGTGCCAGCAGCCCGCTGGGGACAGTCGTCTCCGGGGAGCTGTTTTTT CASSPLGTVVSGELFF
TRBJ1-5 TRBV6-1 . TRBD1 TGTGCCAGCAGGCGACAGGGAGGGGGATATAGCAATCAGCCCCAGCATTTT CASRRQGGGYSNQPQHF
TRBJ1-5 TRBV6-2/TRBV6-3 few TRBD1 TGTGCCAGCAGTTACTCGAGTAGCAGGGGGCAAAGCAATCAGCCCCAGCATTTT CASSYSSSRGQSNQPQHF
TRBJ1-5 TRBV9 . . TGTGCCAGCAGCGTAGGAGATCAGCCCCAGCATTTT CASSVGDQPQHF
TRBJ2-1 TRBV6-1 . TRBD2 TGTGCCAGCAGTGACCGACTAGCGGGTGCCTACAATGAGCAGTTCTTC CASSDRLAGAYNEQFF
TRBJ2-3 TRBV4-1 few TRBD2 TGCGCCAGCCCCCCTCGGGCTAGCGGGAGTTCCGGGACAGATACGCAGTATTTT CASPPRASGSSGTDTQYF